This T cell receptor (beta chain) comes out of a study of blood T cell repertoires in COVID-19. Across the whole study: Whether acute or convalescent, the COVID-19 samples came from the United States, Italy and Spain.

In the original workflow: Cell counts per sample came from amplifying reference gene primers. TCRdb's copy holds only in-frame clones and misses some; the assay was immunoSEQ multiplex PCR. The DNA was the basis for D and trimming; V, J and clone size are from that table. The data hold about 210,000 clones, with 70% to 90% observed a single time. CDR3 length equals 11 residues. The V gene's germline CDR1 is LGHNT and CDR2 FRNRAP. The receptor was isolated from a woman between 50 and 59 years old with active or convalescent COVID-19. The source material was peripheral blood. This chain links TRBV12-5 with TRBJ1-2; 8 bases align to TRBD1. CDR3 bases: TGTGTGGCTCAGGGGGCCGATGGCTACACCTTC. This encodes CVAQGADGYTF.